One sample yielded the 27 T cell receptor beta chains listed below, sequenced in a study of spatial heterogeneity in lung cancer. Time point noted: sample taken at primary tumor resection. One entry per CDR3 protein results from TCRdb running MiXCR on the 5' RACE reads. Of 60,000 to 90,000 distinct CDR3 sequences in the sample, around 7.3% were seen once. The material was PBMCs, obtained at surgery. These receptors came from a male donor with early-stage non-small cell lung cancer.

This clonotype has at least ten counts. The junction departs from the called germline gene at one end, perhaps through a read error. The genes are TRBV20-1 and TRBJ2-5; unclear D gene. Germline V gene sequence: CDR1 DFQATT, CDR2 SNEGSKA (reference sequence). CDR3 length: 11 amino acids. CDR3: CSARGGSGFHF. The CDR3 region has the DNA TGCAGTGCTAGAGGAGGCTCAGGTTTCCACTTC.

The V and J genes are TRBV18 and TRBJ2-1; D unresolved. The CDR3 length is 15 residues. Germline CDR1 and CDR2: KGHSH and LQKENI. Trimming shortened V by 6 bases and J by 3 bases, and 15 bases separated the two germline ends. The CDR3 nucleotides are TGTGCCAGCTCCCACGGATCACCCGACTACAATGAGCAGTTCTTC. As protein: CASSHGSPDYNEQFF.

This clonotype was picked up many times. This rearrangement joins TRBV6-2 or TRBV6-3 to TRBJ1-5; 7 bases agree with TRBD1. The CDR3 loop spans 14 amino acids. V trimming: 6 bases; J trimming: 6 bases; junction bases outside the gene matches: 8. CDR1 and CDR2 from the germline V gene are MNHEY and SVGEGT. CDR3 protein: CASRRQGGGQPQHF. DNA of the CDR3: TGTGCCAGCAGGCGACAGGGCGGGGGTCAGCCCCAGCATTTT.

Only a few counts were recorded for this clonotype. CDR3 DNA sequence: TGCAGTGCTAGGGTCCCACTGAACAATGAGCAGTTCTTC. Its translation: CSARVPLNNEQFF. The rearrangement links TRBV20-1 to TRBJ2-1; no firm D call. The CDR3 is made up of 13 amino acids. Germline V gene lookup returns CDR1 DFQATT and CDR2 SNEGSKA (reference sequence). Deletions cut 3 bases from V and 5 bases from J, with 11 bases between.

This clonotype was picked up many times. The chain links TRBV6-5 to TRBJ2-7; D is unresolved. V lost 2 bases, J lost 6 bases, and 8 bases lay in between. This CDR3 contains 12 residues. CDR1 is MNHEY and CDR2 is SVGAGI in the germline V gene. CDR3 sequence reads: CASSYSGLEQYF. The CDR3 bases are TGTGCCAGCAGTTACAGTGGGCTCGAGCAGTACTTC.

This chain's CDR3 is CASSQDRTGGSEKLFF. CDR3 nucleotides: TGTGCCAGCAGCCAAGATCGGACAGGGGGAAGCGAAAAACTGTTTTTT. The chain links TRBV4-2 to TRBJ1-4; 10 bases align to TRBD1. CDR3 length: 16 residues. Trimming cost V 0 bases and J 8 bases; bases outside gene matches: 6. Germline loops: CDR1 LGHNA, CDR2 YNFKEQ.

Ten or more counts support this clonotype. The rearrangement uses TRBV3-1 and TRBJ2-7, with no clear D. CDR3 size: 15 residues. V lost 1 base to trimming and J lost 3 bases, with 13 bases between them. Looked up from germline, CDR1 is LGHDT and CDR2 is YNNKEL (reference sequence). The DNA of the CDR3 is TGTGCCAGCAGCCAAGGACGGACGTCCAGCTACGAGCAGTACTTC. Its protein is CASSQGRTSSYEQYF.

This clonotype has just a few counts. This chain connects TRBV6-5 to TRBJ2-7; 10 bases agree with TRBD1. The germline CDR1 and CDR2 sequences are MNHEY and SVGAGI. Trimming took 2 bases from V and 2 from J; bases not matched to a gene: 6. This CDR3 is 16 amino acids long. The CDR3 here is CASSYGGQGFPYEQYF. CDR3 bases: TGTGCCAGCAGTTACGGGGGACAGGGGTTCCCCTACGAGCAGTACTTC.

The count of this clonotype is one. The genes are TRBV12-3 or TRBV12-4 and TRBJ2-2; 11 positions match TRBD2. With 5 bases clipped from V and 6 bases from J, the junction kept 5 bases outside the gene matches. The CDR3 runs to 15 residues. The CDR3 DNA sequence: TGTGCCAGCAGTGAGACTAGCGGGGCGTCCGGGGAGCTGTTTTTT. Amino acids: CASSETSGASGELFF.

This clonotype was seen only a few times. The V gene is TRBV4-2, the J gene TRBJ1-1, with TRBD1 matching over 9 bases. This CDR3 has 15 amino acids. Germline-derived CDR1 and CDR2 are LGHNA and YNFKEQ. Unmatched junction bases numbered 5, after V lost 0 bases and J lost 6 bases. CDR3 amino acids: CASSQDTGGLAEAFF. The CDR3 DNA reads as TGTGCCAGCAGCCAAGACACAGGGGGCTTGGCTGAAGCTTTCTTT.

The J gene is TRBJ1-1, the V gene TRBV3-1; no reliable D call. The V and J ends lost 0 bases and 6 bases respectively, with 14 bases between them. This CDR3 has 15 amino acids. Germline values: CDR1 LGHDT, CDR2 YNNKEL (reference sequence). CDR3 region: CASSQDRDVGSEAFF. For the CDR3, the DNA is TGTGCCAGCAGCCAAGATAGGGATGTCGGCTCTGAAGCTTTCTTT.

This clonotype was counted ten times or more. The chain employs TRBV27 and TRBJ1-2; 9 positions agree with TRBD1. Germline CDR1 reads MNHEY; CDR2 reads SMNVEV (reference sequence). V shed 8 bases and J 8 bases; nucleotides not matched to a gene: 6. This CDR3 contains 12 residues. The CDR3 region is CASGTGIRGYTF. DNA of the CDR3: TGTGCCAGCGGGACAGGGATACGGGGCTACACCTTC.

The table lists this clonotype with a few counts. The genes are TRBV18 and TRBJ2-1; maybe TRBD1 (6 bases). CDR3 length: 15 residues. Germline CDR1 is KGHSH and CDR2 is LQKENI. With 0 bases removed from V and 2 bases from J, the gap between germline ends came to 8 bases. This chain's CDR3 is CASSPPGATYNEQFF. CDR3 DNA: TGTGCCAGCTCACCACCGGGGGCAACCTACAATGAGCAGTTCTTC.

The rearrangement uses TRBV5-4 and TRBJ2-2; D might be TRBD1 (6 bases). Germline V gives CDR1 SGHNT, CDR2 YYREEE (reference sequence). The CDR3 spans 15 residues. V was clipped by 1 base and J by 4 bases, with 11 bases between them. For the CDR3, the DNA is TGTGCCAGCAGCTTGCAACAGGGAATCACCGGGGAGCTGTTTTTT. Protein sequence: CASSLQQGITGELFF.

CDR3 residues: CASSTRTSSYNEQFF. CDR3 bases: TGTGCCAGTAGTACCCGGACTAGCTCCTACAATGAGCAGTTCTTC. The chain uses TRBV19 and TRBJ2-1; TRBD2 matches 7 bases. The CDR3 length is 15 residues. V lost 4 bases to trimming and J lost 0 bases; unmatched junction nucleotides: 3. CDR1 is LNHDA and CDR2 is SQIVND in the germline V gene (reference sequence).

This clonotype was picked up many times. This chain joins TRBV2 and TRBJ2-1, with TRBD2 matching 11 bases. The CDR3 is 15 residues long. In germline, CDR1 is SNHLY, CDR2 FYNNEI. J lost 9 bases, V lost 3 bases, and 7 bases had no gene match. CDR3 sequence (DNA): TGTGCCAGCAGTGATTTACTAGCGGGAGAGGGTGAGCAGTTCTTC. Its translation: CASSDLLAGEGEQFF.

This clonotype was seen only a few times. The chain couples TRBV3-1 to TRBJ2-1; no clear D. The CDR3 runs 12 residues. The V gene's germline CDR1 is LGHDT and CDR2 YNNKEL (reference sequence). V lost 1 base and J lost 9, with 7 bases in between. CDR3 nucleotides: TGTGCCAGCAGCCAAGGGGGTCGTGAGCAGTTCTTC. As protein: CASSQGGREQFF.

This clonotype was counted only a few times. The rearrangement joins TRBV12-1 to TRBJ2-1; TRBD1, the table's D call, lacks a check against the DNA. TRBV12-1 is a known pseudogene. There are 13 residues in the CDR3. The CDR3, as DNA: TGTGCCAGCAGTCGCTGGGGACACAATGAGCAGTTCTTC. Translated, it gives CASSRWGHNEQFF.

This clonotype has more than one count but fewer than ten. V and J are TRBV27 and TRBJ1-1; D is perhaps TRBD1 (5 bases). The CDR3 sequence is 13 residues long. Per the germline V gene, CDR1 is MNHEY and CDR2 is SMNVEV (reference sequence). V was shortened by 8 bases and J by 3 bases, with 13 bases between the two germline ends. CDR3 sequence reads: CASRPWGDTEAFF. The CDR3 nucleotides read TGTGCCAGCCGCCCGTGGGGGGACACTGAAGCTTTCTTT.

The chain recombines TRBV5-1 with TRBJ2-5, with D possibly matching TRBD1 (5 bases). The germline CDR1 and CDR2 sequences are SGHRS and YFSETQ. CDR3 length: 14 amino acids. The V and J ends lost 4 bases and 5 bases respectively, with 15 bases between them. The CDR3 region is CASSRTSGAETQYF. The CDR3 region has the DNA TGCGCCAGCAGCCGGACATCTGGGGCGGAGACCCAGTACTTC.

This clonotype was detected many times. This chain uses TRBV9 with TRBJ2-1; 12 bases fit TRBD2. The CDR3 has 15 residues. Losses at the gene ends were 9 bases for V and 4 bases for J; bases not matched to a gene: 8. Germline CDR1 SGDLS, CDR2 YYNGEE. The CDR3 is CAKKGTSGRYNEQFF. DNA for the CDR3: TGTGCCAAAAAGGGAACTAGCGGGAGGTACAATGAGCAGTTCTTC. Filled out from reference TRBV9 and TRBJ2-1, the complete variable domain reads DSGVTQTPKHLITATGQRVTLRCSPRSGDLSVYWYQQSLDQGLQFLIQYYNGEERAKGNILERFSAQQFPDLHSELNLSSLELGDSALYFCAKKGTSGRYNEQFFGPGTRLTVL.

This clonotype came up many times. The chain uses TRBV29-1 and TRBJ1-1; the D gene is possibly TRBD1 (5 bases). The CDR3 is 14 residues long. Trimming took 4 bases from V and 4 from J, leaving 16 bases between them. The germline V gene encodes CDR1 SQVTM and CDR2 ANQGSEA. In DNA, the CDR3 is TGCAGCGTTGGCGTAAACCTGAGGGGCACTGAAGCTTTCTTT. Residues: CSVGVNLRGTEAFF.

This clonotype came up many times. The rearrangement joins TRBV5-1 to TRBJ2-5; 14 bases align to TRBD2. CDR1 SGHRS and CDR2 YFSETQ come from the germline V gene. This CDR3 comprises 15 residues. With 4 bases clipped from V and 4 bases from J, the junction kept 3 bases outside the gene matches. The CDR3 loop reads CASSGTSGRGETQYF. The CDR3 DNA reads TGCGCCAGCAGCGGGACTAGCGGGAGAGGAGAGACCCAGTACTTC.

V usage is TRBV9 and J usage is TRBJ2-5, with D unclear. Trimming took 3 bases from V and 5 from J, leaving 17 bases between them. CDR3 length: 15 residues. The V gene's germline CDR1 is SGDLS and CDR2 YYNGEE. CDR3 sequence reads: CASSASPGIRETQYF. CDR3 sequence (DNA): TGTGCCAGCAGCGCAAGTCCGGGTATTCGGGAGACCCAGTACTTC.

This clonotype appeared many times. V usage is TRBV2 and J usage is TRBJ2-3, with unresolved D. CDR1 SNHLY and CDR2 FYNNEI come from the germline V gene. V was shortened by 4 bases and J by 0 bases, with 11 bases between the two germline ends. CDR3 size: 15 residues. DNA for the CDR3: TGTGCCAGCAGTGGATGGGCGTCTAGCACAGATACGCAGTATTTT. It translates to CASSGWASSTDTQYF.

The CDR3 is CSAAGYSNQPQHF. CDR3 nucleotide sequence: TGCAGTGCCGCGGGGTATAGCAATCAGCCCCAGCATTTT. The rearrangement joins TRBV20-1 to TRBJ1-5; D is unclear. CDR1 is DFQATT, CDR2 SNEGSKA, per germline (reference sequence). Trimming stripped 6 bases from V and 0 bases from J, with 9 bases between. The CDR3 contains 13 residues.

The table lists this clonotype with many counts. The chain employs TRBV7-2 and TRBJ1-3; D might be TRBD1 (5 bases). The CDR3 covers 15 residues. V lost 5 bases, J lost 4 bases, and 15 bases lay in between. Germline lookup yields CDR1 SGHTA and CDR2 FQGNSA. In DNA, the CDR3 is TGTGCCAGCAGCCGGGACGGTGCTAGAGGAAACACCATATATTTT. It translates to CASSRDGARGNTIYF.